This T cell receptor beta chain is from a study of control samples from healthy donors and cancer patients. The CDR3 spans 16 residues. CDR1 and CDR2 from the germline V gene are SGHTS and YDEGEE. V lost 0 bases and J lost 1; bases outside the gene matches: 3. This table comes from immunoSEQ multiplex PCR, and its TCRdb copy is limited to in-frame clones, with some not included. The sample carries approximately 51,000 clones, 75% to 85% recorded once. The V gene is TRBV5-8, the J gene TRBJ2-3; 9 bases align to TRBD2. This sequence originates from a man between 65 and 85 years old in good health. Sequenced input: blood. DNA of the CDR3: TGTGCCAGCAGCTTGGACGCGGGAGGGCGCACAGATACGCAGTATTTT. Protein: CASSLDAGGRTDTQYF.